This T cell receptor (beta chain) was sequenced during a study of T cells in Graves' hyperthyroidism and ophthalmopathy. Study observations and caveats: A median around 5.9 months before onset, the model predicted ophthalmopathy.

Notes on this clonotype: Its antigen is currently unknown.

The germline V and J ends were trimmed by 6 bases and 4 bases, with 16 bases remaining between them. Germline loops: CDR1 MDHEN, CDR2 SYDVKM. The CDR3 contains 15 residues. Hyperthyroidism, newly diagnosed and lasting under 2 months, affected patients aged 18 to 65. Exclusion of a patient resulted from uncontrolled infection, other autoimmune disease, pregnancy or lactation. The authors took PBMCs from 10 ml fresh peripheral blood. RNA transcripts were the template for amplifying TCR beta CDR3 regions. First-round RT-PCR targeting the TCR CDR3 was performed with the HTBI primer set. One entry per CDR3 protein results from TCRdb running MiXCR on the multiplex PCR reads. Among 550,000 to 650,000 distinct CDR3 sequences listed, approximately 13% were seen once.

The chain combines TRBV28 with TRBJ1-5, with D maybe TRBD1 (5 bases). Input material: blood. The TCR sequence derives from a woman aged 30 to 39 with Graves' hyperthyroidism that later progressed to Graves' ophthalmopathy. CDR3 DNA sequence: TGTGCCAGCAGACCCCCGGGACCGCCAAATCAGCCCCAGCATTTT. Its protein is CASRPPGPPNQPQHF.